Presented here are 4 T cell receptor beta chains from one specimen sequenced in a study of T cell repertoires in cytomegalovirus infection. MiXCR, run by TCRdb on the reads, gives a single entry per CDR3 protein. The sample shows roughly 230,000 distinct CDR3 sequences, about 20% of them seen only once. Sequenced: CD8+ T cells from PBMCs. The origin of the receptors is a human donor in good health (CMV status not recorded). Some clones in this sample may be carry-over from other donors' samples.

This clonotype has just a few counts. This sequence joins TRBV7-9 and TRBJ2-1; 7 positions agree with TRBD2. V trimming: 5 bases; J trimming: 9 bases; junction bases outside the gene matches: 7. The CDR3 is made up of 13 amino acids. Per the germline V gene, CDR1 is SEHNR and CDR2 is FQNEAQ (reference sequence). The CDR3 spells CASSEGLLVEQFF. CDR3 coding DNA: TGTGCCAGCAGCGAGGGACTATTAGTTGAGCAGTTCTTC.

This clonotype was found a few times. The rearrangement uses TRBV9 and TRBJ2-7; TRBD2 is a possible D gene (5 bases). V lost 0 bases and J 0 bases, leaving 10 bases between the germline ends. Per the germline V gene, CDR1 is SGDLS and CDR2 is YYNGEE. This CDR3 comprises 15 residues. CDR3 DNA sequence: TGTGCCAGCAGCGTAGGGGCGGCGGGCTCCTACGAGCAGTACTTC. This sequence encodes CASSVGAAGSYEQYF.

This rearrangement joins TRBV28 to TRBJ1-4; D is uncertain. The V gene lost 10 bases and the J gene lost 7 bases, with 19 bases spanning the gap. This CDR3 has 14 residues. Germline V gives CDR1 MDHEN, CDR2 SYDVKM. The CDR3 nucleotides read TGTGCCACCTCGAGCGGGGTAATGTCTGAAAAACTGTTTTTT. It is translated as CATSSGVMSEKLFF.

The chain uses TRBV20-1 and TRBJ1-2; maybe TRBD1 (5 bases). V was pared by 1 base and J by 1 base, with 13 bases between. Germline loops: CDR1 DFQATT, CDR2 SNEGSKA (reference sequence). This CDR3 contains 15 residues. The DNA of the CDR3 is TGCAGTGCTAGAGGCCCCGGAGACAGTAACTATGGCTACACCTTC. Translating it yields CSARGPGDSNYGYTF.